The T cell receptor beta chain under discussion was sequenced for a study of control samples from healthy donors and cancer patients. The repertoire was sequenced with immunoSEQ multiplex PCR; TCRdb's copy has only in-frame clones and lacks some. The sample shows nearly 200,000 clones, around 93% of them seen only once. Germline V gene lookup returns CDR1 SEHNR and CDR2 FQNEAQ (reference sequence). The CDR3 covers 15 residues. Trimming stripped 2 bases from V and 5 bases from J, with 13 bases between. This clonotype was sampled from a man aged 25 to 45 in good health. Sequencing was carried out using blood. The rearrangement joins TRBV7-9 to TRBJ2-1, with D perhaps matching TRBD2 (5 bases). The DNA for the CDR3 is TGTGCCAGCAGCTTACTTGGGAGCACCGACAATGAGCAGTTCTTC. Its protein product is CASSLLGSTDNEQFF.